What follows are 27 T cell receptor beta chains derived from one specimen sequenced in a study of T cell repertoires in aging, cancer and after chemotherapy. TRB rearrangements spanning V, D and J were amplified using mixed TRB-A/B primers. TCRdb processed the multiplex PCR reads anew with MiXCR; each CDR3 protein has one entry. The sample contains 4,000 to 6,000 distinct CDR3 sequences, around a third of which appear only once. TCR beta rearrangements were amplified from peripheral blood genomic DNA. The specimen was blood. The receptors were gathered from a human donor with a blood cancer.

CDR3 loop: CASKPTSGGSNEQFF. The CDR3 region has the DNA TGTGCCAGTAAACCGACTAGCGGGGGCTCCAATGAGCAGTTCTTC. The chain recombines TRBV19 with TRBJ2-1; TRBD2 matches at 12 bases. The V segment lost 7 bases and the J segment 6 bases; nucleotides outside the gene matches: 7. The CDR3 covers 15 residues. The germline CDR1 and CDR2 sequences are LNHDA and SQIVND (reference sequence).

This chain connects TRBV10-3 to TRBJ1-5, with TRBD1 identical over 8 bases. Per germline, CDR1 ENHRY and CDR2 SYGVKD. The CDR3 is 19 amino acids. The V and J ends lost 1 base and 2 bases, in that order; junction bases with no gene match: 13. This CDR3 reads CAISEFSPWDRYRNQPQHF. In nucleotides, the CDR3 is TGTGCCATCAGTGAGTTCTCCCCCTGGGACAGGTATCGCAATCAGCCCCAGCATTTT.

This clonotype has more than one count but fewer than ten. The CDR3 region is CASSYQGVSNQPQHF. The CDR3 nucleotides read TGTGCCAGCAGTTATCAGGGGGTAAGCAATCAGCCCCAGCATTTT. The J gene is TRBJ1-5, the V gene TRBV6-5; 7 bases line up with TRBD1. Germline CDR1 reads MNHEY; CDR2 reads SVGAGI. This CDR3 contains 15 residues. Losses at the gene ends were 3 bases for V and 1 base for J; bases not matched to a gene: 3.

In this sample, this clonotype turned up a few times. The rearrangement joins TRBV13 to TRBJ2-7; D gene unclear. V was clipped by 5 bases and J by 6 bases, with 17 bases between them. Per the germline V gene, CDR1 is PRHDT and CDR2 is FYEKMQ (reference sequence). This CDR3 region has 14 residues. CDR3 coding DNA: TGTGCCAGCAGCGGACCGTTCTCCCTTATCGAGCAGTACTTC. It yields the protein CASSGPFSLIEQYF. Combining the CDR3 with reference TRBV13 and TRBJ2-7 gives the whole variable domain AAGVIQSPRHLIKEKRETATLKCYPIPRHDTVYWYQQGPGQDPQFLISFYEKMQSDKGSIPDRFSAQQFSDYHSELNMSSLELGDSALYFCASSGPFSLIEQYFGPGTRLTVT.

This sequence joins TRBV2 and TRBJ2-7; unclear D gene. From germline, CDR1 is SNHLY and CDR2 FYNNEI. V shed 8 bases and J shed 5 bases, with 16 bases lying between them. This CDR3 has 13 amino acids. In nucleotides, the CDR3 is TGTGCCAGCGGACGTCCCCCCCCCAACGAGCAGTACTTC. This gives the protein CASGRPPPNEQYF.

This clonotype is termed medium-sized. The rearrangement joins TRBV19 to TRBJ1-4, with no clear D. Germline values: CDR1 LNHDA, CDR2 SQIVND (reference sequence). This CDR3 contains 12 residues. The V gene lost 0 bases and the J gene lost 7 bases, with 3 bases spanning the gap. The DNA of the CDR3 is TGTGCCAGTAGTATAGAAGGTGAAAAACTGTTTTTT. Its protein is CASSIEGEKLFF.

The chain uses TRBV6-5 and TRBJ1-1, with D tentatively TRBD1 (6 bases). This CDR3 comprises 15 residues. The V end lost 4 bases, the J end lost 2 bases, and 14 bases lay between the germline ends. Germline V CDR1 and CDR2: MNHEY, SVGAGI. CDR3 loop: CASSSYLQGNTEAFF. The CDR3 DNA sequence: TGTGCCAGCAGTTCCTACCTACAGGGAAACACTGAAGCTTTCTTT.

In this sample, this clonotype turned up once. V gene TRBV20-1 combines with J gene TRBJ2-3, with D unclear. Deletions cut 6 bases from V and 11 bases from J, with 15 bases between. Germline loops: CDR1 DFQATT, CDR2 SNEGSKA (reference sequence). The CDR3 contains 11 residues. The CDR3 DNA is TGCAGTGCCACGGGCCCGCTCAGGCAGTATTTT. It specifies CSATGPLRQYF.

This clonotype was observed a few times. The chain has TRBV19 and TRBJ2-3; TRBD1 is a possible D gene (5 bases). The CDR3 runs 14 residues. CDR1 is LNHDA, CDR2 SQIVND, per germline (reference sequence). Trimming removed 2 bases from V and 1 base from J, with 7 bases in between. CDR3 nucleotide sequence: TGTGCCAGTAGTATAAAACAGGGCACAGATACGCAGTATTTT. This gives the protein CASSIKQGTDTQYF.

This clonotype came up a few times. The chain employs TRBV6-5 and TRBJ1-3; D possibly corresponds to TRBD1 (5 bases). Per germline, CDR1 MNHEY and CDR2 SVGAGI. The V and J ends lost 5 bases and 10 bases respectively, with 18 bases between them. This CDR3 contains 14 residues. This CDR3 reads CASSEGSGVQTIYF. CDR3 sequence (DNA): TGTGCCAGCAGTGAAGGATCGGGGGTCCAAACCATATATTTT.

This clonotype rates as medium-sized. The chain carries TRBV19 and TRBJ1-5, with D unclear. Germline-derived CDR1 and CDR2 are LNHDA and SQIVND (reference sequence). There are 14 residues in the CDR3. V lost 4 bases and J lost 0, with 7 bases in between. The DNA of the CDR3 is TGTGCCAGTAGTACCCTTACTAGCAATCAGCCCCAGCATTTT. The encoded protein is CASSTLTSNQPQHF. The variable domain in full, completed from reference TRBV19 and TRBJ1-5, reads DGGITQSPKYLFRKEGQNVTLSCEQNLNHDAMYWYRQDPGQGLRLIYYSQIVNDFQKGDIAEGYSVSREKKESFPLTVTSAQKNPTAFYLCASSTLTSNQPQHFGDGTRLSIL.

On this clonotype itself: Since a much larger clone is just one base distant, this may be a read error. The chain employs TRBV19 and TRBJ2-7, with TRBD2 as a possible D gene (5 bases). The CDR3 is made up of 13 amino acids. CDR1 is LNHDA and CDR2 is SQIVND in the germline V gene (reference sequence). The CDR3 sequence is CASSISGYYEEYF. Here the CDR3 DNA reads TGTGCCAGTAGTATTTCGGGGTACTACGAGGAGTACTTC.

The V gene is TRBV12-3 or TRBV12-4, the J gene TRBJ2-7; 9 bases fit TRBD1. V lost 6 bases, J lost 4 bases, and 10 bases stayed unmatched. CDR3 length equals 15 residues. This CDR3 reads CASRPNTGGAYEQYF. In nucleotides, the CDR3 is TGTGCCAGCAGACCCAATACAGGGGGCGCTTACGAGCAGTACTTC.

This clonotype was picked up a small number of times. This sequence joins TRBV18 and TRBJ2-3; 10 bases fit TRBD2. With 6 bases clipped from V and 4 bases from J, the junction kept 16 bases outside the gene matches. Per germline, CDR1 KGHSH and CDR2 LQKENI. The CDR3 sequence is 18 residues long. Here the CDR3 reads CASSPLLAGTAGADTQYF. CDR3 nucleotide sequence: TGTGCCAGCTCTCCCTTACTAGCGGGGACCGCCGGAGCAGATACGCAGTATTTT.

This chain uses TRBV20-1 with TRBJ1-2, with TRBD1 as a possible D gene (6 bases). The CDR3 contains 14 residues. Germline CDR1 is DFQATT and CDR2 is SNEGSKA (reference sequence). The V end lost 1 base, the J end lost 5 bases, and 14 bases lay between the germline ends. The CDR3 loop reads CSARARTDRYGYTF. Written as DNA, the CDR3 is TGCAGTGCTAGAGCCCGGACAGATCGTTATGGCTACACCTTC.

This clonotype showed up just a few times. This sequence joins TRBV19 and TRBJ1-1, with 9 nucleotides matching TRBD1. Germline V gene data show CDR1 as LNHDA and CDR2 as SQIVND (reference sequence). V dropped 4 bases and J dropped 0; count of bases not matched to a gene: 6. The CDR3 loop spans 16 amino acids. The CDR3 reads CASSNSGQGLNTEAFF. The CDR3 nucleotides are TGTGCCAGTAGTAATTCGGGACAGGGATTGAACACTGAAGCTTTCTTT.

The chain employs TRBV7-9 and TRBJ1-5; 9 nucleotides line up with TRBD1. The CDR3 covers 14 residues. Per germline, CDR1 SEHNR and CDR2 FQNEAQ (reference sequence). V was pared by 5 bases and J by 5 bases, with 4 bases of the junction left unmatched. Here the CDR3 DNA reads TGTGCCAGCAGCACGGGACAGGGAGATCAGCCCCAGCATTTT. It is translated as CASSTGQGDQPQHF.

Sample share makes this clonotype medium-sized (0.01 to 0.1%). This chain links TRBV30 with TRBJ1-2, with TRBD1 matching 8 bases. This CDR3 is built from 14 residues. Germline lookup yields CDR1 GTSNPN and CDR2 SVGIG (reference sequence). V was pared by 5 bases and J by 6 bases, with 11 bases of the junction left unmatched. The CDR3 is CAWGRWTGPNGYTF. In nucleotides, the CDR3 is TGTGCCTGGGGTCGGTGGACAGGGCCAAATGGCTACACCTTC.

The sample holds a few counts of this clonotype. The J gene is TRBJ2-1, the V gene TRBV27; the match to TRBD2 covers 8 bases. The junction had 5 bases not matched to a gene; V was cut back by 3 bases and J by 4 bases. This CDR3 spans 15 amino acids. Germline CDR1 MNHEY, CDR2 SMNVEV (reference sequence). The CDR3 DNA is TGTGCCAGCAGTTTGGCGGGGGGTTGGTACAATGAGCAGTTCTTC. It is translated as CASSLAGGWYNEQFF.

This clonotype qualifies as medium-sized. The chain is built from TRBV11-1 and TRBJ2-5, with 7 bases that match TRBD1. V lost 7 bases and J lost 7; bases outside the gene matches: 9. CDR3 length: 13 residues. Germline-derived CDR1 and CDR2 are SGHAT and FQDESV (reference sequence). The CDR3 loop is CASTFTGVGTQYF. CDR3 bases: TGTGCCAGCACTTTTACAGGGGTAGGGACCCAGTACTTC.

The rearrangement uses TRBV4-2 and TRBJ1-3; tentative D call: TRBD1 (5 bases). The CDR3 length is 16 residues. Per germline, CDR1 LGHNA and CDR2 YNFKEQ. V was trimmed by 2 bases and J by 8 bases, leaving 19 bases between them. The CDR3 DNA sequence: TGTGCCAGCAGCCAATATATTGGACTTGGGGCGGACACCATATATTTT. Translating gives CASSQYIGLGADTIYF.

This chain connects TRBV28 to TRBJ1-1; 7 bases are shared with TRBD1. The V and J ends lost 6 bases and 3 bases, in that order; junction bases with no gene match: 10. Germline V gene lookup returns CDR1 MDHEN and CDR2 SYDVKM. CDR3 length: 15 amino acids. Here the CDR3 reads CASRPNPGQYTEAFF. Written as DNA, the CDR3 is TGTGCCAGCAGACCAAACCCGGGACAGTACACTGAAGCTTTCTTT.

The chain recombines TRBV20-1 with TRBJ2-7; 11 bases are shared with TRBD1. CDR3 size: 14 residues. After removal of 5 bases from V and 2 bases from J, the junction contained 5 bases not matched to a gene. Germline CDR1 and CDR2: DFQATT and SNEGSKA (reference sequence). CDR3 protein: CSARGGQGAYEQYF. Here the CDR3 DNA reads TGCAGTGCTCGAGGGGGACAGGGGGCCTACGAGCAGTACTTC.

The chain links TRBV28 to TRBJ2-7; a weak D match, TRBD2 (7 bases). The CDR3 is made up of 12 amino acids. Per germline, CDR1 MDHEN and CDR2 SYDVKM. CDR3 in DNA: TGTGTTGTTGGGGGGGCATCCTACGAGCAGTACTTC. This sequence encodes CVVGGASYEQYF.

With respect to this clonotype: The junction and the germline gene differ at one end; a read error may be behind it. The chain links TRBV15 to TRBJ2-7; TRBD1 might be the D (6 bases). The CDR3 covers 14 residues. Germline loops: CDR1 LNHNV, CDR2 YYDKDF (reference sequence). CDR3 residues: CASSREPGDYEQYF. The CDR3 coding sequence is TGTGCCTCCAGCAGAGAACCAGGGGACTACGAGCAGTACTTC.

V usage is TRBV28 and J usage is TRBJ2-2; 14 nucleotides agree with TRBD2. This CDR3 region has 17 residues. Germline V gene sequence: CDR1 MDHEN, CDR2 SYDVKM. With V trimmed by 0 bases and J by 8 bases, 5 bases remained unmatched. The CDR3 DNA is TGTGCCAGCAGTTTATGGCGACTAGCGGGGGGGCCAGGGGAGCTGTTTTTT. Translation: CASSLWRLAGGPGELFF.

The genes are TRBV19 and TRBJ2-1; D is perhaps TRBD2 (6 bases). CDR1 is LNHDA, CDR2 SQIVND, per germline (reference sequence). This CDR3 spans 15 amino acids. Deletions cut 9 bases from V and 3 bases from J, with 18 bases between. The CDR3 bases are TGTGCCAGCAGTGCCGGAAGGGGACTCTACAATGAGCAGTTCTTC. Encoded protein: CASSAGRGLYNEQFF.